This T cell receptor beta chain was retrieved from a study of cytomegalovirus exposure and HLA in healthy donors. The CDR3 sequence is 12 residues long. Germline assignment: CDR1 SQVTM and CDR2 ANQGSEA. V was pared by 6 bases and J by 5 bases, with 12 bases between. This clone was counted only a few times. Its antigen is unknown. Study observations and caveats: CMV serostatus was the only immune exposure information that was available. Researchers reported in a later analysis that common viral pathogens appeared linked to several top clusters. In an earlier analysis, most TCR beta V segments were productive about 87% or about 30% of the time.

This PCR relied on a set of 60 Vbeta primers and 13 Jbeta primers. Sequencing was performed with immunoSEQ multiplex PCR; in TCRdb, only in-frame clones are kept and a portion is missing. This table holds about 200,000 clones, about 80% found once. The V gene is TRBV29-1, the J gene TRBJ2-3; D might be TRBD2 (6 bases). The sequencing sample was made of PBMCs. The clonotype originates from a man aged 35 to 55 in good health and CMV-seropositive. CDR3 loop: CSVDPAGDTQYF. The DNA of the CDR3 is TGCAGCGTGGACCCAGCGGGAGATACGCAGTATTTT.